The clone carrying this TCR beta chain was found many times. This sample is part of a study of read filtering for tumor transcriptome and immune sequencing. The overall study: DNase treatment preceded whole-transcriptome library preparation.

The length of the CDR3 is 13 residues. Trimming pared 5 bases from V and 5 bases from J, leaving 11 bases between. Germline V gives CDR1 SGHTA, CDR2 FQGTGA. Molecular barcoded adaptors covering alpha/delta and beta/gamma chains were used on roughly 400 ng RNA. TCRdb analysed the reads with MiXCR anew, one entry per CDR3 protein. Of about 47,000 distinct CDR3 sequences in the sample, 9.5% to 15% were seen once. The specimen sequenced was a population of CD138-negative cells sorted from bone marrow. This TCR came from a donor aged 40 or older with multiple myeloma. The chain uses TRBV7-3 and TRBJ2-3; D is uncertain. The CDR3 coding sequence is TGTGCCAGCAGCCTAAACTTGGGAGATACGCAGTATTTT. As protein: CASSLNLGDTQYF.